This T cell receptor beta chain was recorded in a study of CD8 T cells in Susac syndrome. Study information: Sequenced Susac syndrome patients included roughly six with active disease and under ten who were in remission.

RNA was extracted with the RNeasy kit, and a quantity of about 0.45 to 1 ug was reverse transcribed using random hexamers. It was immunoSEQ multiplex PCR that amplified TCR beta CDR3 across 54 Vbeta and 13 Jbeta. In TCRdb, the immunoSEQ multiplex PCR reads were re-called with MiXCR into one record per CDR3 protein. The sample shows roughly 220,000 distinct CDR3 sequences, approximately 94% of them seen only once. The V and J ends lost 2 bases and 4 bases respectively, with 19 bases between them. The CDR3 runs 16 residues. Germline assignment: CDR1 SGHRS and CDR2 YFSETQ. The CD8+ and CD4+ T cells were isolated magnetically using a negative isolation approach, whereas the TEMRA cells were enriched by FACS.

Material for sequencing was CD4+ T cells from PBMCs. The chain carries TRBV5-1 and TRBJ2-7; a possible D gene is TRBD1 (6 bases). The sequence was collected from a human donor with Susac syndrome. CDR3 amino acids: CASSLEATQGRYEQYF. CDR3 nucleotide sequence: TGCGCCAGCAGCTTAGAGGCCACCCAGGGGAGATACGAGCAGTACTTC.